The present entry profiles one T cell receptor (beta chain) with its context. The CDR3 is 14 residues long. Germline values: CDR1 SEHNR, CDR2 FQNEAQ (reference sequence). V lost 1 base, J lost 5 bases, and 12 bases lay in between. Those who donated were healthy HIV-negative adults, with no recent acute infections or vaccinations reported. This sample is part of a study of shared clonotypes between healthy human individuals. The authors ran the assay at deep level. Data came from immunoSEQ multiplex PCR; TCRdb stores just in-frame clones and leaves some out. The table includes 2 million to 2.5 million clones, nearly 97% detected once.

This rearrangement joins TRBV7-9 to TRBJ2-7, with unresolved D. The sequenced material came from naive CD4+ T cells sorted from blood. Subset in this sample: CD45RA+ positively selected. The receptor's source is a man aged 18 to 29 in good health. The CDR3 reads CASSLGTAGHEQYF. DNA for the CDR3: TGTGCCAGCAGCTTAGGGACCGCCGGGCACGAGCAGTACTTC.